This T cell receptor (beta chain) was captured in a study of cytomegalovirus exposure and HLA in healthy donors. Broader study findings: Upon later analysis, HLA-associated TCR beta chains proved more clonally expanded than other, equally common chains. Later analysis showed TCR association rates varying by HLA locus, highest for DRB1 and lowest for HLA-C. In a later analysis, common viral pathogens appeared linked to several of the most significant clusters.

CDR1 SSHAT and CDR2 FNYEAQ come from the germline V gene (reference sequence). The CDR3 covers 17 residues. The V and J ends lost 3 bases and 0 bases, in that order; junction bases with no gene match: 8. PCR primers comprised 60 Vbeta and 13 Jbeta primers. Generated by immunoSEQ multiplex PCR, the TCRdb table keeps only in-frame clones and is missing some. Its table records 40,000 to 55,000 clones. Donors likely had unrecorded immune exposures despite being nominally healthy when sampled. With regard to this clone: The antigen is unknown.

This chain joins TRBV7-7 and TRBJ2-5; 9 positions agree with TRBD2. The sequenced sample was PBMCs. This TCR was recovered from a male donor in good health and CMV-seropositive. This chain's CDR3 is CASSLNGGGEYQETQYF. For the CDR3, the DNA is TGTGCCAGCAGCTTGAACGGCGGGGGGGAATACCAAGAGACCCAGTACTTC. The full variable domain, in which reference TRBV7-7 and TRBJ2-5 provide the parts outside the CDR3, is GAGVSQSPRYKVTKRGQDVTLRCDPISSHATLYWYQQALGQGPEFLTYFNYEAQPDKSGLPSDRFSAERPEGSISTLTIQRTEQRDSAMYRCASSLNGGGEYQETQYFGPGTRLLVL.